The present TCR beta chain was sequenced within a study of OX40 agonist ivuxolimab in advanced cancers. If patients had autoimmune disease history or systemic immunosuppression, they were excluded. Looked up from germline, CDR1 is MDHEN and CDR2 is SYDVKM. There are 18 residues in the CDR3. Trimming stripped 1 base from V and 0 bases from J, with 13 bases between. The table came from immunoSEQ multiplex PCR; TCRdb's copy has only in-frame clones and leaves some out. The sample contains 85,000 to 100,000 clones, 70% to 90% of which appear only once. J is TRBJ2-6 and V is TRBV28, with a weak D call TRBD1 (6 bases). The receptor was isolated from an adult with an advanced solid tumor such as melanoma, head and neck, liver or kidney cancer. This specimen consisted of CD4+ or CD8+ T cells sorted from blood, obtained in a trial of the OX40 agonist ivuxolimab. The CDR3 coding sequence is TGTGCCAGCAGTTTATACCCCCAGGGGAGCTCTGGGGCCAACGTCCTGACTTTC. This gives the protein CASSLYPQGSSGANVLTF.